This TCR beta chain originates from a study of technical replicates of blood from several donors. This clone came up once. Assay: immunoSEQ multiplex PCR; the TCRdb copy retains only in-frame clones and omits some. Altogether just over 80,000 clones are present, 90% to 95% being singletons, with the ten largest covering around 0.41%. Specimen: T cells isolated from PBMCs. This sequence was found in a human donor in good health.

In nucleotides, the CDR3 is TGTGCCAGCAGTCAGACGCAAAGCGGGCAGCCCCAGCATTTT. Residues: CASSQTQSGQPQHF. The V gene is TRBV28, the J gene TRBJ1-5; D is unresolved. The V gene's germline CDR1 is MDHEN and CDR2 SYDVKM. The V gene lost 5 bases and the J gene lost 7 bases, with 15 bases spanning the gap. This CDR3 contains 14 residues.